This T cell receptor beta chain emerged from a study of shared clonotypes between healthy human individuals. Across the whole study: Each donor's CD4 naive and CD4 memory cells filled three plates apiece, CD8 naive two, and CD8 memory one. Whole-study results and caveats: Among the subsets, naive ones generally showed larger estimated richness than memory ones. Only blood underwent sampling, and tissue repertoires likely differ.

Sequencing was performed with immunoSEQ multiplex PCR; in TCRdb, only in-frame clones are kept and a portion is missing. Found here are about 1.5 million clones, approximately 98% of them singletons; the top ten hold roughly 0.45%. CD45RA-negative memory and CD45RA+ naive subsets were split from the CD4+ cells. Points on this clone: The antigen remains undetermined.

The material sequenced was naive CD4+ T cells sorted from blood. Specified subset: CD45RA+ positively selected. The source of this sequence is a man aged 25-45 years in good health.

Written as DNA, the CDR3 is TGTGCCAGCTCTCAACAGGGGATTAATCAGCCCCAGCATTTT. Translation: CASSQQGINQPQHF. The V gene is TRBV18, the J gene TRBJ1-5; 7 bases are shared with TRBD1. The germline V gene encodes CDR1 KGHSH and CDR2 LQKENI. There are 14 residues in the CDR3. Trimming took 6 bases from V and 4 from J; bases not matched to a gene: 6.